This T cell receptor beta chain was recorded in a study of beta chain features in type 1 diabetes. As regards this clone: Its target is not known.

The whole isolated RNA underwent reverse transcription, so sequencing captured expressed TCRB transcripts. An average roughly 3.6 million reads came from naive, central memory and regulatory T cell samples. The method was immunoSEQ multiplex PCR; TCRdb's version includes in-frame clones alone and lacks a portion of them. The top ten clones hold 0.6% to 0.9% of a sample with some 140,000 clones, around 10% of them seen once. Central memory, naive, regulatory and stem cell-like memory CD4+ cells were sorted by CD45RO/CCR7/CD25/CD127/CD95/CD27. This CDR3 has 17 residues. Losses at the gene ends were 0 bases for V and 3 bases for J; bases not matched to a gene: 4. Germline V gives CDR1 MRHNA, CDR2 SNTAGT. Study findings and constraints: Shortening of TCRB CDR3s, moderate but significant, appeared in all four CD4+ subsets of Type 1 diabetes patients. Whether HLA type influences TCRB rearrangement remained unresolved here.

Material: central memory CD4+ T cells from blood. The receptor comes from a young man with type 1 diabetes. The gene calls are TRBV6-4 and TRBJ2-7, with 14 bases aligning to TRBD2. CDR3 residues: CASSDSRTSGGLYEQYF. For the CDR3, the DNA is TGTGCCAGCAGTGACTCGAGGACTAGCGGGGGGCTCTACGAGCAGTACTTC.